The T cell receptor (beta chain) described here comes from a study of regulatory T cells in long-lasting Graves disease. Study-level points and caveats: Segments TRBV28, TRBJ1-2 and TRBJ2-5 showed preferential usage in persistent disease.

The CDR3 runs 15 residues. Trimming removed 2 bases from V and 7 bases from J; junction bases left unmatched: 11. Germline V lookup: CDR1 MNHNS, CDR2 SASEGT. To note about this clonotype: What it recognizes is unknown.

Time point specified: newly diagnosed GD, antithyroid drugs for less than 3 months. PBMC-extracted RNA yielded the TCR library. Researchers made TCR beta libraries by using iRepertoire HTBI primers and running Arm-PCR on CDR3 regions. Via MiXCR, TCRdb re-called the multiplex PCR reads, giving one row per CDR3 protein. This sample has some 250,000 distinct CDR3 sequences, with approximately 16% found just once. The sequences come from peripheral blood mononuclear cells (PBMCs), collected at new diagnosis, from a patient treated with antithyroid drugs. The TCR comes from a female donor with Graves disease. V usage is TRBV6-1 and J usage is TRBJ2-7, with 7 bases lining up with TRBD2. The CDR3 loop reads CASSERVGGNNEQYF. For the CDR3, the DNA is TGTGCCAGCAGTGAAAGGGTCGGGGGGAACAATGAGCAGTACTTC.